The present entry profiles one TCR beta chain with its context. Its target is unknown. Sampling of blood occurred at baseline, cycle 4 day 1, and cycle 7 day 1. This specimen belongs to a study of OX40 agonist ivuxolimab in advanced cancers. Study at large: Hepatocellular carcinoma, melanoma, renal cell or head and neck cancer affected the dose-escalation patients. Study findings and constraints: Among T cells, CD8+ cells averaged more expanded clones than CD4+ cells. Clonal expansion among partial responders at 0.1-3.0 mg/kg ranked near the lowest.

Germline V lookup: CDR1 GTSNPN, CDR2 SVGIG (reference sequence). Deletions cut 2 bases from V and 1 base from J, with 8 bases between. The CDR3 runs 13 residues. Measured with immunoSEQ multiplex PCR; TCRdb has only the in-frame clones, and not every one. This sample has around 97,000 clones, with under 90% found just once. The TCR originated in an adult with an advanced solid tumor such as melanoma, head and neck, liver or kidney cancer. The genes are TRBV30 and TRBJ1-1; D unresolved. The sample in question was CD4+ or CD8+ T cells sorted from blood, obtained in a trial of the OX40 agonist ivuxolimab. The CDR3 DNA reads as TGTGCCTGGAGTCATTGGGAGAACACTGAAGCTTTCTTT. Translating it yields CAWSHWENTEAFF.